Following are 7 T cell receptor beta chains from one sample sequenced in a study of neurological immune-mediated disorders. TCRdb redid the calling of the 5' RACE reads with MiXCR, one entry per CDR3 protein. This table holds 55,000 to 85,000 distinct CDR3 sequences, 2.5% to 4% found once. Material for sequencing was PBMCs. The receptor set was obtained from a woman between 45 and 65 years old with multiple sclerosis.

This clonotype was seen at least ten times. The V call is TRBV7-2, the J call TRBJ2-3, with D uncertain. The length of the CDR3 is 15 residues. The germline V gene encodes CDR1 SGHTA and CDR2 FQGNSA. Trimming left V 3 bases short and J 4 bases short, with 14 bases between. CDR3 bases: TGTGCCAGCAGCTTCCTGGGTCCTGGCGCAGATACGCAGTATTTT. This codes for CASSFLGPGADTQYF.

This clonotype showed up many times. This chain joins TRBV20-1 and TRBJ1-1; D might be TRBD1 (6 bases). The germline V gene encodes CDR1 DFQATT and CDR2 SNEGSKA (reference sequence). The V and J ends lost 8 bases and 1 base respectively, with 11 bases between them. This CDR3 has 12 residues. The CDR3 protein is CSTGTRNTEAFF. As DNA, the CDR3 is TGCAGTACAGGGACCCGGAACACTGAAGCTTTCTTT.

This clonotype was detected ten times or more. V and J are TRBV5-1 and TRBJ2-4, with TRBD1 matching 7 bases. CDR3 length: 15 residues. In germline, CDR1 is SGHRS, CDR2 YFSETQ. J lost 3 bases, V lost 2 bases, and 5 bases had no gene match. The DNA of the CDR3 is TGCGCCAGCAGCTTCGGGACAGCTGACAAAAACATTCAGTACTTC. This encodes CASSFGTADKNIQYF.

Many counts were recorded for this clonotype. V and J are TRBV20-1 and TRBJ2-1, with 9 bases lining up with TRBD1. V shed 5 bases, J shed 6 bases, and the junction held 5 bases outside the gene matches. Germline V lookup: CDR1 DFQATT, CDR2 SNEGSKA (reference sequence). CDR3 length: 13 residues. The chain's CDR3 is CSAHRDRVNEQFF. The CDR3 DNA follows: TGCAGTGCTCACCGGGACAGGGTCAATGAGCAGTTCTTC.

This clonotype was picked up many times. The chain joins TRBV9 to TRBJ2-6; no clear D. Germline lookup yields CDR1 SGDLS and CDR2 YYNGEE. The V and J ends lost 4 bases and 0 bases respectively, with 5 bases between them. The CDR3 extends over 14 amino acids. The DNA for the CDR3 is TGTGCCAGCAGCCCAAACTCTGGGGCCAACGTCCTGACTTTC. Amino acid sequence: CASSPNSGANVLTF.

This clonotype has a count of ten or more. This chain links TRBV7-8 with TRBJ2-3; D is unclear. V was shortened by 5 bases and J by 5 bases, with 11 bases between the two germline ends. From germline, CDR1 is SGHVS and CDR2 FQNEAQ. This CDR3 has 13 residues. CDR3 DNA sequence: TGTGCCAGCAGCCTACCACCCGGAGATACGCAGTATTTT. It specifies CASSLPPGDTQYF.

This clonotype has ten or more counts. The chain carries TRBV20-1 and TRBJ2-3, with 9 bases aligning to TRBD2. Germline V gene data show CDR1 as DFQATT and CDR2 as SNEGSKA (reference sequence). The CDR3 extends over 15 amino acids. The V segment lost 3 bases and the J segment 3 bases; nucleotides outside the gene matches: 7. In nucleotides, the CDR3 is TGCAGTGCTAGGTGGGGACTAGCAGGGACAGATACGCAGTATTTT. This gives the protein CSARWGLAGTDTQYF.